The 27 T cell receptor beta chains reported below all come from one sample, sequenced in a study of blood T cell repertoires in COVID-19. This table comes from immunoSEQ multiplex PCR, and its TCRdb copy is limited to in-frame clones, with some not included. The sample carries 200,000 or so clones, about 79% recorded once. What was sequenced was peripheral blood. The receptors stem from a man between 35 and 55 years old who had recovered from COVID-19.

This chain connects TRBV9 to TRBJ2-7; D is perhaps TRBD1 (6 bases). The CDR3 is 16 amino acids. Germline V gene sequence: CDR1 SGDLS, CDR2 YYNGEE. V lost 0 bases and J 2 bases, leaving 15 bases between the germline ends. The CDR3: CASSVGVATGTYEQYF. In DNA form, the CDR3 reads TGTGCCAGCAGCGTAGGGGTCGCGACAGGAACCTACGAGCAGTACTTC.

CDR3 sequence: CASSQTLRGQDYPDTQYF. The DNA of the CDR3 is TGCGCCAGCAGCCAAACTCTGAGGGGACAGGATTATCCAGATACGCAGTATTTT. The rearrangement uses TRBV4-1 and TRBJ2-3, with 8 positions matching TRBD1. V was clipped by 2 bases and J by 4 bases; unmatched bases: 14. Germline CDR1 reads MGHRA; CDR2 reads YSYEKL. This CDR3 is 18 amino acids long.

CDR3 bases: TGTGCCACCAGCACAGACAGGGGGTTAGAGACCCAGTACTTC. Its protein is CATSTDRGLETQYF. This chain connects TRBV15 to TRBJ2-5; TRBD1 matches at 9 bases. Germline V gives CDR1 LNHNV, CDR2 YYDKDF (reference sequence). The CDR3 is made up of 14 amino acids. Unmatched junction bases numbered 4, after V lost 4 bases and J lost 4 bases.

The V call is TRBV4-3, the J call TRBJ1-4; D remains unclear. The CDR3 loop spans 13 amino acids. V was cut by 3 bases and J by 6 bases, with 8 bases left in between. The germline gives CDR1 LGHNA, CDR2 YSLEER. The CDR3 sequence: CASSQNSDEKLFF. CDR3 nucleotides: TGCGCCAGCAGCCAGAACTCTGATGAAAAACTGTTTTTT.

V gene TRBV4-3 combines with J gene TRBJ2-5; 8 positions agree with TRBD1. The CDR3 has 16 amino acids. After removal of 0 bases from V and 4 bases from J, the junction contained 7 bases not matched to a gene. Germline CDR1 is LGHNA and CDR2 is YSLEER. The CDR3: CASSQDFRGQRETQYF. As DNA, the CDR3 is TGCGCCAGCAGCCAAGATTTCAGGGGGCAACGAGAGACCCAGTACTTC.

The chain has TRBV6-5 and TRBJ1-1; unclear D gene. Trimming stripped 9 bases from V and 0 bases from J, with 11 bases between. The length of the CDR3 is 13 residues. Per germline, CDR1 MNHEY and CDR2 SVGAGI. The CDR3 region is CASSSRMNTEAFF. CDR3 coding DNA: TGTGCCAGTTCGAGTCGCATGAACACTGAAGCTTTCTTT.

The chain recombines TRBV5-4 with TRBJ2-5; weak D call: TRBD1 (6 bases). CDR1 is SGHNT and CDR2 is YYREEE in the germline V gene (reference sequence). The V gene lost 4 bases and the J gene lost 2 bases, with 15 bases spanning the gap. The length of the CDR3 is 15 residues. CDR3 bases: TGTGCCAGCAGCATCTCCGGGACACCTCAAGAGACCCAGTACTTC. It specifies CASSISGTPQETQYF.

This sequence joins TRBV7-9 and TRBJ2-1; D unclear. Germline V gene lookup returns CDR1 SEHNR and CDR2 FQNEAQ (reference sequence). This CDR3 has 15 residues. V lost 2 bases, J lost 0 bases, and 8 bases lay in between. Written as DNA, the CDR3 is TGTGCCAGCAGCTTATTTCTAAGCTCCTACAATGAGCAGTTCTTC. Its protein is CASSLFLSSYNEQFF.

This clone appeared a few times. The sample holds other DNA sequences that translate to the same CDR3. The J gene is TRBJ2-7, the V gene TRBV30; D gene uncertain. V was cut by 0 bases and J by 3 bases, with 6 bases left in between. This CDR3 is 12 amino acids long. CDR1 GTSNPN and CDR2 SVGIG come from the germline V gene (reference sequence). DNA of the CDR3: TGTGCCTGGAGTGTACTTGGCTACGAGCAGTACTTC. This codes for CAWSVLGYEQYF. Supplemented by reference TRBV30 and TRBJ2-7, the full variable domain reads SQTIHQWPATLVQPVGSPLSLECTVEGTSNPNLYWYRQAAGRGLQLLFYSVGIGQISSEVPQNLSASRPQDRQFILSSKKLLLSDSGFYLCAWSVLGYEQYFGPGTRLTVT.

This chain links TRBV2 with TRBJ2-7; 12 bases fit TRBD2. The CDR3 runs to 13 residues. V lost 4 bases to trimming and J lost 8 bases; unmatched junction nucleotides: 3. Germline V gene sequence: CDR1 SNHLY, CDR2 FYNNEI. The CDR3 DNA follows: TGTGCCAGCAGTGGGACTAGCGGGAACAAGCAGTACTTC. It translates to CASSGTSGNKQYF.

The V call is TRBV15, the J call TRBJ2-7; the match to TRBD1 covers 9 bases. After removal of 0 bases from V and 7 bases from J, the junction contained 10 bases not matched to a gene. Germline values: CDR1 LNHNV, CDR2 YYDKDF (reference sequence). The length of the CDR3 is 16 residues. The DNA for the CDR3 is TGTGCCACCAGCAGAGATCCGGGACAGGGCCGAACTGAGCAGTACTTC. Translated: CATSRDPGQGRTEQYF.

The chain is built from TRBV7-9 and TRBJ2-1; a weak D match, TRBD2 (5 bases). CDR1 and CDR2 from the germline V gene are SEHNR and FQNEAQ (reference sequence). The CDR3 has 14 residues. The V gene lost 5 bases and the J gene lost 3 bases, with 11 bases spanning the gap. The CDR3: CASSHPEDYNEQFF. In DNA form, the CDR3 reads TGTGCCAGCAGCCACCCGGAGGACTACAATGAGCAGTTCTTC.

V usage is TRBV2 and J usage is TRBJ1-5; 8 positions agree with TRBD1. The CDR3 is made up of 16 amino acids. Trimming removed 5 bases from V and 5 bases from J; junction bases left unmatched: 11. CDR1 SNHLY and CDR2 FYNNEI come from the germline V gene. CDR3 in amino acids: CASSPFGQGHHQPQHF. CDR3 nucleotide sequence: TGTGCCAGCAGTCCTTTCGGACAGGGCCACCATCAGCCCCAGCATTTT.

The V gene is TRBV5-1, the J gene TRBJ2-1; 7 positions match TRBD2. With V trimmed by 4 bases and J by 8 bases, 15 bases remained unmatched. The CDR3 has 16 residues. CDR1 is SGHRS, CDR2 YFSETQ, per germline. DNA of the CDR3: TGCGCCAGCAGCCCCGGGTGGGGGGGAGGAGAATATGAGCAGTTCTTC. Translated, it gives CASSPGWGGGEYEQFF. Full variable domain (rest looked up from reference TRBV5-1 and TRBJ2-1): KAGVTQTPRYLIKTRGQQVTLSCSPISGHRSVSWYQQTPGQGLQFLFEYFSETQRNKGNFPGRFSGRQFSNSRSEMNVSTLELGDSALYLCASSPGWGGGEYEQFFGPGTRLTVL.

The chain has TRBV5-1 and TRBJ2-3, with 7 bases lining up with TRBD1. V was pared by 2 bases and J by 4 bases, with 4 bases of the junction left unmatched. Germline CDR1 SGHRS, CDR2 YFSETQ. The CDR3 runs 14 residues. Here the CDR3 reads CASSLRGPPDTQYF. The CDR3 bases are TGCGCCAGCAGCTTAAGGGGGCCCCCAGATACGCAGTATTTT.

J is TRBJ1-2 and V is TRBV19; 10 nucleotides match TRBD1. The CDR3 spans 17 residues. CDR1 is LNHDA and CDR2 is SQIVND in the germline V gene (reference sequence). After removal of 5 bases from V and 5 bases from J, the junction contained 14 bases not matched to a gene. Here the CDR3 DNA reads TGTGCCAGTAGTTTTAGACAGGGGGCTATCCTCTTTTATGGCTACACCTTC. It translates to CASSFRQGAILFYGYTF.

The CDR3 is CASRLKTSGRARTDTQYF. The DNA of the CDR3 is TGTGCCAGCAGGCTTAAGACTAGCGGGCGGGCTCGGACAGATACGCAGTATTTT. The chain carries TRBV2 and TRBJ2-3; 10 positions agree with TRBD2. V trimming: 6 bases; J trimming: 3 bases; junction bases outside the gene matches: 15. This CDR3 contains 18 residues. CDR1 SNHLY and CDR2 FYNNEI come from the germline V gene.

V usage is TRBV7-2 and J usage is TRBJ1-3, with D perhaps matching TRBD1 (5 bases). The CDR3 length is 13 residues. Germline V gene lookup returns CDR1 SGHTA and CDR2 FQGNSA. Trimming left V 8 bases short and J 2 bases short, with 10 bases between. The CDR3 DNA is TGTGCCAGCGGGGGGGAAACTGGAAACACCATATATTTT. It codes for CASGGETGNTIYF. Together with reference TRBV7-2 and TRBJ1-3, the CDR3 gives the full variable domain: GAGVSQSPSNKVTEKGKDVELRCDPISGHTALYWYRQSLGQGLEFLIYFQGNSAPDKSGLPSDRFSAERTGGSVSTLTIQRTQQEDSAVYLCASGGETGNTIYFGEGSWLTVV.

CDR3 loop: CASSYSGGAGPGELFF. DNA for the CDR3: TGTGCCAGCAGTTACTCGGGTGGGGCCGGTCCCGGGGAGCTGTTTTTT. The chain links TRBV6-5 to TRBJ2-2; D possibly corresponds to TRBD1 (5 bases). Germline V gene sequence: CDR1 MNHEY, CDR2 SVGAGI. The CDR3 is 16 amino acids. The V and J ends lost 0 bases and 6 bases respectively, with 14 bases between them.

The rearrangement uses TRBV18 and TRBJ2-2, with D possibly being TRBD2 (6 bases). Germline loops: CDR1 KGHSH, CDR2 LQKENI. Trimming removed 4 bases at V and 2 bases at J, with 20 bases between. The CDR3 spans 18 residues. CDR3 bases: TGTGCCAGCTCACTCCAACAGTCGCGGGACCACAACACCGGGGAGCTGTTTTTT. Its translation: CASSLQQSRDHNTGELFF.

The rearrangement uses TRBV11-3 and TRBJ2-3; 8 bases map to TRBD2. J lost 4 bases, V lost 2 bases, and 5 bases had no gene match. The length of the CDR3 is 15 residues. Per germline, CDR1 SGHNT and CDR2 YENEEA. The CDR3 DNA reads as TGTGCCAGCAGCTTAACCCGGGAGGGATCAGATACGCAGTATTTT. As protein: CASSLTREGSDTQYF.

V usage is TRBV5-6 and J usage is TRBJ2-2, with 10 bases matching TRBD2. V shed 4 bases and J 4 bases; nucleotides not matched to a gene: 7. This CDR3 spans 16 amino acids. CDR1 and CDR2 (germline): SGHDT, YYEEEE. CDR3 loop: CASSLIGLAATGELFF. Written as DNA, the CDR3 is TGTGCCAGCAGCCTAATTGGACTAGCGGCCACCGGGGAGCTGTTTTTT.

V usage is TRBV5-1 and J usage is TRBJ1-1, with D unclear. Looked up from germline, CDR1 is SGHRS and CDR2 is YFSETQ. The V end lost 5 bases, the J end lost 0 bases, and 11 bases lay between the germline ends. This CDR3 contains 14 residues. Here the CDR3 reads CASRSSLVNTEAFF. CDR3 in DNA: TGCGCCAGCAGAAGTAGTTTGGTGAACACTGAAGCTTTCTTT. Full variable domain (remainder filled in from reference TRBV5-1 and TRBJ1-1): KAGVTQTPRYLIKTRGQQVTLSCSPISGHRSVSWYQQTPGQGLQFLFEYFSETQRNKGNFPGRFSGRQFSNSRSEMNVSTLELGDSALYLCASRSSLVNTEAFFGQGTRLTVV.

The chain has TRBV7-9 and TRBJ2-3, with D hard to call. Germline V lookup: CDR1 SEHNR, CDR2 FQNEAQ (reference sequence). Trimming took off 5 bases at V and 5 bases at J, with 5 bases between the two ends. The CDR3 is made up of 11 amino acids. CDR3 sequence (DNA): TGTGCCAGCAGCCAACTAGATACGCAGTATTTT. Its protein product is CASSQLDTQYF.

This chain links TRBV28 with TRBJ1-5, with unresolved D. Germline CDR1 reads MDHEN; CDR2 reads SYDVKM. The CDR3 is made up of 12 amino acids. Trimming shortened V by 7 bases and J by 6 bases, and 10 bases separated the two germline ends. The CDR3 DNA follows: TGTGCCAGCACAAGATTCGGTCAGCCCCAGCATTTT. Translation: CASTRFGQPQHF.

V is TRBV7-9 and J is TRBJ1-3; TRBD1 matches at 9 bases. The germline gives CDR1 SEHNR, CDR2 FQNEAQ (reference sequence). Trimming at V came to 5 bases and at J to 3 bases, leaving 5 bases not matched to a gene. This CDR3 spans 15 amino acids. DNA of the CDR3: TGTGCCAGCAGCGCGAAGACAGGGGGTGGAAACACCATATATTTT. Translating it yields CASSAKTGGGNTIYF. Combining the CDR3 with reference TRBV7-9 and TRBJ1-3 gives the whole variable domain DTGVSQNPRHKITKRGQNVTFRCDPISEHNRLYWYRQTLGQGPEFLTYFQNEAQLEKSRLLSDRFSAERPKGSFSTLEIQRTEQGDSAMYLCASSAKTGGGNTIYFGEGSWLTVV.

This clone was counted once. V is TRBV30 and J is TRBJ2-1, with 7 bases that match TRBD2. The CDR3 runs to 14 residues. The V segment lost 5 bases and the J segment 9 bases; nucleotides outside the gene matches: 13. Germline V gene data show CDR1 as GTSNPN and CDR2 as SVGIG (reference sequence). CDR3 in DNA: TGTGCCTGGGGCGGGAGACTAGCCACGGTTGAGCAGTTCTTC. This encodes CAWGGRLATVEQFF.